This is a list of T cell receptor beta chains from one sample in a study of blood T cell repertoires in COVID-19. The data were produced by immunoSEQ multiplex PCR, yet TCRdb's version contains in-frame clones alone and is incomplete. The sample records a few hundred thousand clones, approximately 84% being singletons. The sequenced sample was PBMCs or T cells enriched from blood (not recorded which). Receptors were obtained from a man aged 25-40 years who had recovered from COVID-19. The CDR3 runs from the conserved cysteine through the conserved F or W. Each record gives: J gene, V gene, CDR3 protein.

TRBJ2-7 | TRBV5-6 | CASSPGTGNGEQYF
TRBJ2-5 | TRBV5-1 | CASSLSGGAFLWTQYF
TRBJ2-2 | TRBV5-1 | CASSLPGANTGELFF
TRBJ1-2 | TRBV2 | CASSESQAHGYTF
TRBJ2-7 | TRBV7-6 | CASSLGSAYEQYF
TRBJ1-3 | TRBV5-6 | CASSLIGTVDSGNTIYF
TRBJ2-3 | TRBV16 | CASTAQGAVSDTQYF
TRBJ1-2 | TRBV28 | CASSSPDRVGYGYTF
TRBJ1-5 | TRBV11-2 | CASSLQPGGGNQPQHF
TRBJ2-7 | TRBV11-3 | CASRQGTYEQYF
TRBJ1-2 | TRBV5-1 | CASSRDRAGYTF
TRBJ2-5 | TRBV18 | CASSSQRLEETQYF
TRBJ2-7 | TRBV28 | CASKAQRPAYEQYF
TRBJ2-2 | TRBV5-6 | CASSASTRSLNTGELFF
TRBJ1-1 | TRBV18 | CASSPLLGTEAFF
TRBJ2-7 | TRBV6-7 | CASRTIRDSFSYEQYF
TRBJ1-1 | TRBV15 | CATSSNGNTEAFF
TRBJ1-1 | TRBV18 | CASSPDRGAFF
TRBJ2-3 | TRBV5-1 | CASSSGWAGEGDTQYF
TRBJ2-4 | TRBV19 | CASTPTGAHGKGQYF
TRBJ1-1 | TRBV30 | CAWSVSQGTEAFF
TRBJ2-1 | TRBV12-3/TRBV12-4 | CASSIGQYNEQFF
TRBJ1-1 | TRBV5-1 | CASSLVGQVNTEAFF